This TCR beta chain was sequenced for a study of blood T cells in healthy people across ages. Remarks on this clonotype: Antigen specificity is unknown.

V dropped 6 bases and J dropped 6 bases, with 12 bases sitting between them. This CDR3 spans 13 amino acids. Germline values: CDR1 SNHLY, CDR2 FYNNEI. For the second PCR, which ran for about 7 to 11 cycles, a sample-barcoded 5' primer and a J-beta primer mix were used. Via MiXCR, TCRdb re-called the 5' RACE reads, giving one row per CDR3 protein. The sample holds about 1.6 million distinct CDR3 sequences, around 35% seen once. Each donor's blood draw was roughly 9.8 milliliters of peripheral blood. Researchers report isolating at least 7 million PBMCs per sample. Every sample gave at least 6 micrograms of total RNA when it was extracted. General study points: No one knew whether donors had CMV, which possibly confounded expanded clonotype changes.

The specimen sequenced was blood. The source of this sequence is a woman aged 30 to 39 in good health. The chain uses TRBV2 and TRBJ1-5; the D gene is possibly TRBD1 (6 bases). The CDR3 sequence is CASREGGGQPQHF. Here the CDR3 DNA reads TGTGCCAGCAGAGAGGGGGGTGGTCAGCCCCAGCATTTT.